A single T cell receptor beta chain is shown here with its context. Its antigen is not identified. The authors reverse transcribed roughly 0.5 to 1 ug RNA with random hexamers. Each CDR3 protein gets one entry after TCRdb re-called the immunoSEQ multiplex PCR reads with MiXCR. Here the sample spans 350,000 to 550,000 distinct CDR3 sequences, 75% to 90% being singletons. These data belong to a study of CD8 T cells in Susac syndrome. Study-wide results and caveats: The study's TCR sequencing and HLA analysis covered a relatively small number of individuals, and the study acknowledged this.

TCR beta sequences were obtained from blood CD8+ and CD4+ T cells. The receptor comes from a human donor with multiple sclerosis. The sequencing sample was made of CD8+ T cells from PBMCs.

CDR3 DNA: TGTGCCAGCAGTCCCCCGGGACTAGCGGGGGCCACGAACACCGGGGAGCTGTTTTTT. Translating it yields CASSPPGLAGATNTGELFF. J is TRBJ2-2 and V is TRBV27; 14 bases line up with TRBD2. With V trimmed by 5 bases and J by 0 bases, 8 bases remained unmatched. This CDR3 spans 19 amino acids. In germline, CDR1 is MNHEY, CDR2 SMNVEV (reference sequence).